This T cell receptor (beta chain) stems from a study of T cells in Graves' hyperthyroidism and ophthalmopathy. Study information: Peripheral blood collection took place at initial diagnosis, before any treatment.

Amplified regions were TCR beta CDR3 sequences from RNA transcripts. Carried out on the TCR CDR3, a first-round RT-PCR used the HTBI primer set. TCRdb reprocessed the multiplex PCR reads with MiXCR, giving one entry per CDR3 protein. In the table there are under 800,000 distinct CDR3 sequences, 12% to 15% of which are singletons. Orbital computed tomography, thyroid ultrasound, serum thyroxine and TRAb, and clinical symptoms together informed the diagnoses. Germline trimming cut 3 bases from V and 15 bases from J; bases unmatched to any gene: 5. CDR3 size: 11 residues. The clonotype comes from a woman under 30 with Graves' hyperthyroidism. Material: blood. The genes are TRBV12-3 or TRBV12-4 and TRBJ2-4; TRBD1 aligns across 7 bases. The CDR3 here is CASSLGTELYF. As DNA, the CDR3 is TGTGCCAGCAGTTTGGGGACAGAGTTGTACTTC.